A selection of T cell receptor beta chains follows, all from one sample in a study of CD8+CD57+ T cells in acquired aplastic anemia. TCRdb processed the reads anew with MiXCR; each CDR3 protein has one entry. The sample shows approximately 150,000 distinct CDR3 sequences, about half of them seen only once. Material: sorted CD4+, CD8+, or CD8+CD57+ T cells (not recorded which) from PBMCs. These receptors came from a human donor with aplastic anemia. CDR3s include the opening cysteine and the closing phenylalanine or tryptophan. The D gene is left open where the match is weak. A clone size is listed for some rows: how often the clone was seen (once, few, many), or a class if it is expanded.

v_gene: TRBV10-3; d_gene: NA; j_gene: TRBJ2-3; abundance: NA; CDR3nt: TGTGCCATCGGGGCCGATTGGGATACGCAGTATTTT; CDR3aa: CAIGADWDTQYF
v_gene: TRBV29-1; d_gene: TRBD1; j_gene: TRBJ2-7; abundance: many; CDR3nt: TGCAGCGTTGAAGTCCCGGGACAGGGGGCCTACGAGCAGTACTTC; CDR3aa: CSVEVPGQGAYEQYF
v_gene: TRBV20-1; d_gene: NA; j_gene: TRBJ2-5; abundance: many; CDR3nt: TGCAGTGCTTCTGGACTAACCTTAAAAGAGACCCAGTACTTC; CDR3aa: CSASGLTLKETQYF
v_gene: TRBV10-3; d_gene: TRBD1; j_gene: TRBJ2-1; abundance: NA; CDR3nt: TGTGCCATCAGTGAGTTGGGACAGGACAATGAGCAGTTCTTC; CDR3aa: CAISELGQDNEQFF
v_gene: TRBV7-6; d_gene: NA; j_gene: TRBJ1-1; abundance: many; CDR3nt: TGTGCCAGCAGCTTAGGTCGTACTTTGAACACTGAAGCTTTCTTT; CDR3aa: CASSLGRTLNTEAFF
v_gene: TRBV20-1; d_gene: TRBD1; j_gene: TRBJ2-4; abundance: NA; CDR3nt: TGCAGTGCTAGAGACACAGGGGGCGAGGGGGTAGCCAAAAACATTCAGTACTTC; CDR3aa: CSARDTGGEGVAKNIQYF
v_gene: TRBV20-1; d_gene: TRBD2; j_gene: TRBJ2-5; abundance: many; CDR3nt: TGCAGTGCTGCACAGGTTGGAGCGGGGGGACAAGAGACCCAGTACTTC; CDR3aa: CSAAQVGAGGQETQYF
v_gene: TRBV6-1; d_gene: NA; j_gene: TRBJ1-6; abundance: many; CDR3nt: TGTGCCAGCAGAGAGAGACAGCGGAATTCACCCCTCCACTTT; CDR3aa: CASRERQRNSPLHF
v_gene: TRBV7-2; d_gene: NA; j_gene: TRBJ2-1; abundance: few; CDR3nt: TGTGCCAGCAGCTTAGCCCCGAGCGGGGAGCAGTTCTTC; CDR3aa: CASSLAPSGEQFF
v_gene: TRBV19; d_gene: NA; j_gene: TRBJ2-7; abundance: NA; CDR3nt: TGTGCCAGTAGTCCTGACTCCGGCAACTACGAGCAGTACTTC; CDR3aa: CASSPDSGNYEQYF
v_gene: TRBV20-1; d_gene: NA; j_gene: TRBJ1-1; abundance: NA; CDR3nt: TGCAGTGCTAGAGATGTGACGTTTCCAGAAGCTTTCTTT; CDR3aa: CSARDVTFPEAFF
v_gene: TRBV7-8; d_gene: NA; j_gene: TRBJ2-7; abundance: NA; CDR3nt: TGTGCCAGCAGCTTAAGAACAGGGGGGGCCTACGAGCAGTACTTC; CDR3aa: CASSLRTGGAYEQYF
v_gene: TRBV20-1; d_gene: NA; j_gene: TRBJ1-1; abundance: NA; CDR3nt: TGCAGTGCTAAGGGGATGAACACTGAAGCTTTCTTT; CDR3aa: CSAKGMNTEAFF
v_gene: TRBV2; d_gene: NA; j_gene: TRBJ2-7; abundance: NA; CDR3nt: TGTGCCAGCAGTGAACAGGGTAGCCCGGTCTACGAGCAGTACTTC; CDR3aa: CASSEQGSPVYEQYF
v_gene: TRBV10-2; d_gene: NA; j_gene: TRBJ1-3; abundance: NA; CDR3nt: TGCGCCAGCAGTGAAATCCAGGGGTTCTCTGGAAACACCATATATTTT; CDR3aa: CASSEIQGFSGNTIYF
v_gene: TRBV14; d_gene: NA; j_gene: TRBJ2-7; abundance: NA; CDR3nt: TGTGCCAGCAGAGCCACAGGGTTGCACGAGCAGTACTTC; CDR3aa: CASRATGLHEQYF
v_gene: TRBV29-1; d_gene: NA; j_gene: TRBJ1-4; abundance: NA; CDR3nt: TGCAGCGCCAGCTCGGGGGATGAAAAACTGTTTTTT; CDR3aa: CSASSGDEKLFF
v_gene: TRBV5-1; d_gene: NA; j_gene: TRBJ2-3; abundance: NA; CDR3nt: TGCGCCAGCAGCGCGAGCACGACAGGCACAGATACGCAGTATTTT; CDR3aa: CASSASTTGTDTQYF
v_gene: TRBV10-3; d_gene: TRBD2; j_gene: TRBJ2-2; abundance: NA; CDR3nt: TGTGCCATCAGTGAGTCGAGGACCCAGCGGGGAGACTACGGGGAGCTGTTTTTT; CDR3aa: CAISESRTQRGDYGELFF
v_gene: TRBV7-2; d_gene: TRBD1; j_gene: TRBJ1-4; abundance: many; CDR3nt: TGTGCCAGCAGCCCCCGACAGGGGGCCAGTGAAAAACTGTTTTTT; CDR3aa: CASSPRQGASEKLFF
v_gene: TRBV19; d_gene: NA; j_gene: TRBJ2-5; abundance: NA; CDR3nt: TGTGCCAGTAGTACCCAGGGACAAGAGACCCAGTACTTC; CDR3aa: CASSTQGQETQYF
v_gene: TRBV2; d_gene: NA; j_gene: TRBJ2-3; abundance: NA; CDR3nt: TGTGCCAGCAGTGGACAGGATCAAGAGGGTACGCAGTATTTT; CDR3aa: CASSGQDQEGTQYF
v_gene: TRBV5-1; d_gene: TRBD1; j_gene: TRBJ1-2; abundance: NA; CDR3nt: TGCGCCAGCAGCGAGACAGGGGGCTGGAACTATGGCTACACCTTC; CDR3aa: CASSETGGWNYGYTF
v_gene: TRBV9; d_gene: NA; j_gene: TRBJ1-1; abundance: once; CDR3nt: TGTGCCAGCAGCGGCAAATCGAACACTGAAGCTTTCTTT; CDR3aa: CASSGKSNTEAFF
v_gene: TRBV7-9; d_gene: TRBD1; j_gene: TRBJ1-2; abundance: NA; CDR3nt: TGCGCCAGCAGCTTCGACAGGGACACATTCTACTATGGCTACACCTTC; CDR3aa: CASSFDRDTFYYGYTF
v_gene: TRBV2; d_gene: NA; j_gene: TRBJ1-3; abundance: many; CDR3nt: TGTGCCAGTGGGGGAAGTGGAAACACCATATATTTT; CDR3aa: CASGGSGNTIYF
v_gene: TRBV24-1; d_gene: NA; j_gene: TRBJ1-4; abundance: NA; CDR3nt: TGTGCCACCAGTGAACAGACAGCAACTAATGAAAAACTGTTTTTT; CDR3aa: CATSEQTATNEKLFF
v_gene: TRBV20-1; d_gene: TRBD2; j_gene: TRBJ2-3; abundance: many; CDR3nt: TGCAGTGCTAGCGGGGGGGCAGATACGCAGTATTTT; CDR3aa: CSASGGADTQYF
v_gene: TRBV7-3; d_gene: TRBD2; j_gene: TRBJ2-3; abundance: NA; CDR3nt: TGTGCCAGCAGTGTATGGAAGCGGGGGTGGAACACAGATACGCAGTATTTT; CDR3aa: CASSVWKRGWNTDTQYF
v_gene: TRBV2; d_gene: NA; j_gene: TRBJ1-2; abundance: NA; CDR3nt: TGTGCCAGCCGGGGGGGGCTTGATATCGGCTACACCTTC; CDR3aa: CASRGGLDIGYTF
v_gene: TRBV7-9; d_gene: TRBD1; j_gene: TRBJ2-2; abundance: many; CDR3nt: TGTGCCATGGACAGGGTTTCCACCGGGGAGCTGTTTTTT; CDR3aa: CAMDRVSTGELFF
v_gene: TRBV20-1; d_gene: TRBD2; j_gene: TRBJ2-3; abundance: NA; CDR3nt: TGCAGTGCTTGGAGCGGGGGGCTCACAAATACGCAGTATTTT; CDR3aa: CSAWSGGLTNTQYF
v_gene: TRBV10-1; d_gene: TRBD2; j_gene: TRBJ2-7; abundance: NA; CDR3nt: TGCGCCAGCAGTGCGGTCCGAGGGCGGGGGGCAAACGAGCAGTACTTC; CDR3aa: CASSAVRGRGANEQYF
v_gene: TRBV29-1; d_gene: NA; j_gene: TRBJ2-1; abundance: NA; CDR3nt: TGCAGCGGGGGTCACTCCTACAATGAGCAGTTCTTC; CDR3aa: CSGGHSYNEQFF
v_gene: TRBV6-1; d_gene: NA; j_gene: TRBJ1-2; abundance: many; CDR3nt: TGTGCCAGCAGTCGGGACATTAACTATGGCTACACCTTC; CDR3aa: CASSRDINYGYTF
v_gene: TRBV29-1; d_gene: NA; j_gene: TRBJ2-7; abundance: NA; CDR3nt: TGCAGCGTGGGCCGGGACGGCAGCTCCTACGAGCAGTACTTC; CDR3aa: CSVGRDGSSYEQYF
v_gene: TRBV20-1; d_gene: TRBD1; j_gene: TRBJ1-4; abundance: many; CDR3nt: TGCAGTGCTAGAGACGGGACAGGGGATAGAGAAAAACTGTTTTTT; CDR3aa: CSARDGTGDREKLFF
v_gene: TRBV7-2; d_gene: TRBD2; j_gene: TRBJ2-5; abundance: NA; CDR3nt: TGTGCCAGCAGTGGGAGCGGGGGGCCGGAGACCCAGTACTTC; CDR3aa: CASSGSGGPETQYF
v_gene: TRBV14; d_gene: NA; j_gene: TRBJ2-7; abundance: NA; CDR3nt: TGTGCCAGCAGCCAATCCGCAGGGGACGAGCAGTACTTC; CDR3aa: CASSQSAGDEQYF
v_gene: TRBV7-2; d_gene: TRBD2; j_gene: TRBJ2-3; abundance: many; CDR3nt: TGTGCCAGCAGCTTGACTAGCGGGGGGGTTGGCACAGATACGCAGTATTTT; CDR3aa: CASSLTSGGVGTDTQYF
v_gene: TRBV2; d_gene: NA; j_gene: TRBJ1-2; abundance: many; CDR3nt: TGTGCCAGCTATACGGGGAGTAAGGGCTACACCTTC; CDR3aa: CASYTGSKGYTF
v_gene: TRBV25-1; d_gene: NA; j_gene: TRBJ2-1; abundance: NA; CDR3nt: TGTGCCACCAAACGGGCCATATCTAGCGTCCTAAATGAGCAGTTCTTC; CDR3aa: CATKRAISSVLNEQFF
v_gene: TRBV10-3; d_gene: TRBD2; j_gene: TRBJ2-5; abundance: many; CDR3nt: TGTGCCATCTCCGGGGTAGCGGGAGCGAGGGAGACCCAGTACTTC; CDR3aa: CAISGVAGARETQYF
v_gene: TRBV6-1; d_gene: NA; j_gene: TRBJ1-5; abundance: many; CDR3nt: TGTGCCAGCAGTAAGACAGTTAGCAATCAGCCCCAGCATTTT; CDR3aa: CASSKTVSNQPQHF
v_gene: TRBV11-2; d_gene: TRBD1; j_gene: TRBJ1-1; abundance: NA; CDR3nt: TGTGCCAGCAGCTTACTAGGACAGGGGATGAACACTGAAGCTTTCTTT; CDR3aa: CASSLLGQGMNTEAFF